This T cell receptor beta chain stems from a study of shared clonotypes between healthy human individuals. Overall study context: Three CD4 naive, three CD4 memory, two CD8 naive and one CD8 memory plate were used per donor.

Notes on the study in general: Rarefaction exposed incomplete sorted-subset sequencing despite large depth. The four-donor shared clonotypes exceeded non-shared clonotypes in generation probability, with non-shared ones scoring lower.

V shed 1 base and J shed 3 bases, with 13 bases lying between them. The CDR3 spans 15 residues. Per the germline V gene, CDR1 is SGHAT and CDR2 is FQNNGV. TCRdb's copy holds only in-frame clones and misses some; the assay was immunoSEQ multiplex PCR. Of approximately 2.4 million clones in the sample, about 94% are singletons; the top ten hold more than 0.1%. Details on this clone: Its antigen is as yet unknown.

Sequenced sample: naive CD4+ T cells sorted from blood. Subset reported: CD45RA+ positively selected. The sequence came from a man younger than 35 in good health. This rearrangement joins TRBV11-2 to TRBJ2-7; perhaps D is TRBD1 or TRBD2 (7 bases each). For the CDR3, the DNA is TGTGCCAGCAGCTTAGGACAGGGAGGGTTCTACGAGCAGTACTTC. Translation gives CASSLGQGGFYEQYF.